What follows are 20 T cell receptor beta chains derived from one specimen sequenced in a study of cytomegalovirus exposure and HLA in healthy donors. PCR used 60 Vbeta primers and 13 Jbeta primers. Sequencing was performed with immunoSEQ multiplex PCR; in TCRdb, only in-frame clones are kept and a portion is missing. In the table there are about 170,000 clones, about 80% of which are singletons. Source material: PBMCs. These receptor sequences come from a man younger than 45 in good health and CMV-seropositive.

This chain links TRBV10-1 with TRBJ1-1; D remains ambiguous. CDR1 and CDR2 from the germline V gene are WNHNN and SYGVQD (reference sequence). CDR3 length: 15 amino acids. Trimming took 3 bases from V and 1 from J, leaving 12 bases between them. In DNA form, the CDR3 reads TGCGCCAGCAGTGAAGTGGGAGATAAGAACACTGAAGCTTTCTTT. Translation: CASSEVGDKNTEAFF.

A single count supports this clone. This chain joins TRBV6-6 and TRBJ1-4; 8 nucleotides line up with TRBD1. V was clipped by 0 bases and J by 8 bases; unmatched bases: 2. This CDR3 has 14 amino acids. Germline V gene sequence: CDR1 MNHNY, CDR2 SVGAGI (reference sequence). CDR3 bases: TGTGCCAGCAGTTACTCGACAGGGGAGGAAAAACTGTTTTTT. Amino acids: CASSYSTGEEKLFF.

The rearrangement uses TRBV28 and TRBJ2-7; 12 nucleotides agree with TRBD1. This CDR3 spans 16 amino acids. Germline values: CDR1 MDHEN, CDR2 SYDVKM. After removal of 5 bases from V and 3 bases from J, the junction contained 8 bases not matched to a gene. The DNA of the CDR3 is TGTGCCAGCAGTATCGCCGGGACAGGGGGCAGCTACGAGCAGTACTTC. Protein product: CASSIAGTGGSYEQYF.

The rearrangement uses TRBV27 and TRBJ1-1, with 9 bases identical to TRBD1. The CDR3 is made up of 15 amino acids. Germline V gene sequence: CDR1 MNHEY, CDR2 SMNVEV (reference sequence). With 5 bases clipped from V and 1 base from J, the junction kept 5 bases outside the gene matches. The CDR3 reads CASSSTGQGNTEAFF. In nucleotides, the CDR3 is TGTGCCAGCAGTAGTACGGGACAGGGGAACACTGAAGCTTTCTTT.

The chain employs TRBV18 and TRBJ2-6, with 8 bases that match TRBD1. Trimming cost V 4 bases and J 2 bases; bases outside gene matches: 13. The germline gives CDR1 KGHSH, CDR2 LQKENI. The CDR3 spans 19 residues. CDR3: CASSRSSGGLVAGANVLTF. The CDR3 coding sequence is TGTGCCAGCTCACGTTCCTCAGGGGGCTTAGTCGCTGGGGCCAACGTCCTGACTTTC.

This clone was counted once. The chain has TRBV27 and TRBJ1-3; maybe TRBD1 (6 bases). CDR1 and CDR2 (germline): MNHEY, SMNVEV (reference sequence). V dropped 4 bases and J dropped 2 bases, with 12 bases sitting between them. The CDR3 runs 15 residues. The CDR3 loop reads CASSWRGGPGNTIYF. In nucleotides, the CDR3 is TGTGCCAGCAGTTGGCGCGGGGGCCCTGGAAACACCATATATTTT.

The CDR3 DNA reads as TGTGCCATCAGTGAGTCGGCGGGAACAGGGGGCCAAGAGACCCAGTACTTC. This translates into CAISESAGTGGQETQYF. The J gene is TRBJ2-5, the V gene TRBV10-3; 8 bases line up with TRBD1. The CDR3 has 17 amino acids. In germline, CDR1 is ENHRY, CDR2 SYGVKD. Trimming at V came to 0 bases and at J to 1 base, leaving 7 bases not matched to a gene.

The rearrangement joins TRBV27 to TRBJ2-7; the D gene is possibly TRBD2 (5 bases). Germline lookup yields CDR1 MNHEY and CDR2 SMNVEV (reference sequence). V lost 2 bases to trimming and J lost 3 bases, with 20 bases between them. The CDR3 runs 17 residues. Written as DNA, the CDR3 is TGTGCCAGCAGTTTAGATGTGCGGGCCAACGGCGACTACGAGCAGTACTTC. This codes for CASSLDVRANGDYEQYF.

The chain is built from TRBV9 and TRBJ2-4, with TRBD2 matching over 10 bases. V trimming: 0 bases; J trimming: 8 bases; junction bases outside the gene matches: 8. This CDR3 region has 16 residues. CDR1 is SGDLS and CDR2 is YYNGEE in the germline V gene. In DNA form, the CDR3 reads TGTGCCAGCAGCGTAGAATTAGCGGGAGGAGTTGACATTCAGTACTTC. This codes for CASSVELAGGVDIQYF.

CDR3 region: CASSWTSGRNEQFF. CDR3 bases: TGCGCCAGCAGCTGGACTAGCGGGAGGAATGAGCAGTTCTTC. This chain joins TRBV5-1 and TRBJ2-1; 14 positions match TRBD2. Unmatched junction bases numbered 0, after V lost 3 bases and J lost 7 bases. Germline CDR1 reads SGHRS; CDR2 reads YFSETQ. CDR3 length: 14 residues. The variable domain in full, completed from reference TRBV5-1 and TRBJ2-1, reads KAGVTQTPRYLIKTRGQQVTLSCSPISGHRSVSWYQQTPGQGLQFLFEYFSETQRNKGNFPGRFSGRQFSNSRSEMNVSTLELGDSALYLCASSWTSGRNEQFFGPGTRLTVL.

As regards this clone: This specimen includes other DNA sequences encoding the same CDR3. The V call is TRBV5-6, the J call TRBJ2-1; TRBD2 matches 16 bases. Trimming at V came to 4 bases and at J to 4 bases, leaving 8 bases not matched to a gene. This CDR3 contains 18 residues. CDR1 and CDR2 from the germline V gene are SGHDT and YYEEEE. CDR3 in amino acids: CASSLPGLAGGSYNEQFF. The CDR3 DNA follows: TGTGCCAGCAGCCTACCGGGACTAGCGGGAGGGTCTTACAATGAGCAGTTCTTC.

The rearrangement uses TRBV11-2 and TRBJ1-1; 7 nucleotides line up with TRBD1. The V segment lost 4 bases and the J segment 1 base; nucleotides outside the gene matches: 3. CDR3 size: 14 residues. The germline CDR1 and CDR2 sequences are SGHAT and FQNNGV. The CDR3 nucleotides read TGTGCCAGCAGCTCAGACAGGGCGAACACTGAAGCTTTCTTT. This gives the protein CASSSDRANTEAFF. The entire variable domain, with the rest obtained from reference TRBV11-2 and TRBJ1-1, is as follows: EAGVAQSPRYKIIEKRQSVAFWCNPISGHATLYWYQQILGQGPKLLIQFQNNGVVDDSQLPKDRFSAERLKGVDSTLKIQPAKLEDSAVYLCASSSDRANTEAFFGQGTRLTVV.

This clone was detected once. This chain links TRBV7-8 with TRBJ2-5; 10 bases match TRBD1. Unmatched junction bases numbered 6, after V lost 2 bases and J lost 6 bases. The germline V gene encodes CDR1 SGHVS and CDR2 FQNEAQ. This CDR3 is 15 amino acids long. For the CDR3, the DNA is TGTGCCAGCAGCTTATGGGACAGGGGCGGGAAGACCCAGTACTTC. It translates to CASSLWDRGGKTQYF.

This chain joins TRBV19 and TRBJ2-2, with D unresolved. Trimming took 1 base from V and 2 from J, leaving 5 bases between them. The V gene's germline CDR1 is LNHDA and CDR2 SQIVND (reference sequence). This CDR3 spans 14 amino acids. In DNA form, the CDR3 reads TGTGCCAGTAGTATAGCAGTCAACACCGGGGAGCTGTTTTTT. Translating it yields CASSIAVNTGELFF.

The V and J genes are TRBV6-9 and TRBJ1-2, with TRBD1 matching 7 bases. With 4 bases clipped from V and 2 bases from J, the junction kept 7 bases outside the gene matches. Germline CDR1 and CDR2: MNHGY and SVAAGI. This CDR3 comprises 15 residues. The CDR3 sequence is CASSWRGDSNYGYTF. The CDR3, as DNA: TGTGCCAGCAGTTGGAGAGGGGACAGCAACTATGGCTACACCTTC.

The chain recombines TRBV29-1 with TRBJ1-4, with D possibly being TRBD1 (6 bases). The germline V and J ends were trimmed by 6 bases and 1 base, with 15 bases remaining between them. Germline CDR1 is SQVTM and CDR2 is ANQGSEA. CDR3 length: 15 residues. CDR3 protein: CSVEYRVGTNEKLFF. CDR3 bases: TGCAGCGTCGAATACAGGGTTGGAACTAATGAAAAACTGTTTTTT.

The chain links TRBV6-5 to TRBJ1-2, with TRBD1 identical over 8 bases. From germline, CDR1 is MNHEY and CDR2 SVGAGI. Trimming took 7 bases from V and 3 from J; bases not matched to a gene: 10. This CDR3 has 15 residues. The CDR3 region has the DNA TGTGCCAGCAATCCCGGGGCAGGGGGCGACTATGGCTACACCTTC. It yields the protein CASNPGAGGDYGYTF.

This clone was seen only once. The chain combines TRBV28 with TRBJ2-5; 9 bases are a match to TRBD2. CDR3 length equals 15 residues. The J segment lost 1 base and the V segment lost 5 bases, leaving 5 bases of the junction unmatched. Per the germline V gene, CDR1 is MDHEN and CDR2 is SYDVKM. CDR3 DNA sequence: TGTGCCAGCAGTCAGGCGGGGGGGGGCCAAGAGACCCAGTACTTC. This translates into CASSQAGGGQETQYF.

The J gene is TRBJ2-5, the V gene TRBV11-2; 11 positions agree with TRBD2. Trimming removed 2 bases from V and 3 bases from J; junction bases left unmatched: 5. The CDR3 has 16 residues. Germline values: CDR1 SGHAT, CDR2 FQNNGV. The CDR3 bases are TGTGCCAGCAGCTTACCGGGGACTAGCGGTAAAGAGACCCAGTACTTC. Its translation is CASSLPGTSGKETQYF.

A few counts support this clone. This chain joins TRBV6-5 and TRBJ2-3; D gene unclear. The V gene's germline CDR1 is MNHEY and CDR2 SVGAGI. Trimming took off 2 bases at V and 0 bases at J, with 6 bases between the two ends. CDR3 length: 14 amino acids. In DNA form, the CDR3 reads TGTGCCAGCAGTTACGGGCGAAGCACAGATACGCAGTATTTT. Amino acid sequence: CASSYGRSTDTQYF.